This T cell receptor (beta chain) stems from a study of blood T cell repertoires in COVID-19. Background on the study: Material from acute and convalescent COVID-19 was sourced from the United States, Italy and Spain. T cells, B-cell-depleted T cells, or PBMCs provided the cDNA or gDNA that served as material.

J gave up 5 bases and V 2 bases, and 4 bases lay outside the gene matches. The V gene's germline CDR1 is LNHDA and CDR2 SQIVND (reference sequence). This CDR3 has 15 amino acids. As processed by the authors: Nucleated cell counts were estimated from reference gene primer amplification. Produced via immunoSEQ multiplex PCR; TCRdb's table is partial and in-frame only. The V and J calls and clone size come from that table; D and trimming were worked out from the DNA. The sample yields 200,000 to 250,000 clones, about 85% seen once. This sequence originates from a man aged 40-49 years with acute or convalescent COVID-19. The sequencing input was peripheral blood. The rearrangement uses TRBV19 and TRBJ2-7, with 12 positions matching TRBD1. The CDR3 loop is CASSIRGTGGNEQYF. The CDR3 nucleotides read TGTGCCAGTAGTATACGAGGGACAGGGGGCAACGAGCAGTACTTC. The full variable domain, rest sourced from reference TRBV19 and TRBJ2-7, is DGGITQSPKYLFRKEGQNVTLSCEQNLNHDAMYWYRQDPGQGLRLIYYSQIVNDFQKGDIAEGYSVSREKKESFPLTVTSAQKNPTAFYLCASSIRGTGGNEQYFGPGTRLTVT.